The present TCR beta chain was sequenced within a study of blood T cell repertoires in COVID-19 (dated by TCRdb to the early 2020s). Broadly, across the study: The collaborator samples originated in the United States, Italy and Spain and spanned the acute and convalescent phases of COVID-19. The material from the prospective study consisted of cDNA or gDNA derived from T cells, B-cell-depleted T cells, or PBMCs. Deeply sampled blood TCRbeta repertoires from subjects exposed to, actively infected with, or recovered from COVID-19 were included in the dataset. A freely available public database, intended as a resource for researchers studying the immune response to SARS-CoV-2, is where the repertoires were released. Samples were obtained from the ongoing ImmuneRACE study (first 160 participants) and from 1,254 subjects provided by 6 global collaborators. A de-identified subject ID, COVID-19 status, age in years and sex were almost always included in the sample metadata. Where available, HLA class I and class II types were taken from metadata supplied by the sample provider and were not determined by assay-based typing.

From its cysteine to its valine, the CDR3 spans 13 amino acids. The only DNA kept is the CDR3, 39 bases in frame from the first base. V is pared back by 6 bases and J by 4 bases, with 13 bases lying between the germline termini. The germline V gene sets CDR1 to MNHEY and CDR2 to SVGAGI. TCRbeta CDR3 regions were amplified from genomic DNA using the immunoSEQ Assay, a bias-controlled multiplex PCR. Per the source publication's procedure: Nucleated cell counts per sample were estimated from amplification of reference gene primers within the assay. To quantify the absolute abundance of each unique TCRbeta CDR3 rearrangement, sequence reads were collapsed and filtered. Productive Simpson clonality was computed per sample as the square root of Simpson's diversity index over productive rearrangements. The table was pulled from immuneACCESS by TCRdb, which kept in-frame rearrangements only. Such tables lose some clones; where checked, under half of the loss comes from unresolved V genes, and the rest has no known cause. That table gives V, J and clone size, and the DNA gave D and trimming. The sample table shows approximately 250,000 clones, and about 82% are seen once. The ten largest account for about 5.4% of the sample.

What the research found in general, with its limitations: How much clinical and demographic metadata was included differed by source and by participant, and the metadata was provided uncurated.

One collaborating source in Seattle enrolled patients during active infection and followed them longitudinally through the course of disease. The collaborating institutions used their own protocols to collect whole blood in K2EDTA tubes. Collaborator samples were shipped for TCRbeta analysis as frozen whole blood, isolated PBMCs, or DNA extracted from either sample type. Worth noting for this clone: Its antigen remains unidentified. There are no base qualities to consult, and no much larger clone falls within one base.

This sequence originates from a woman of 80 years or more with COVID-19, enrolled during active disease. Material for sequencing was peripheral blood. The sequence joins TRBV6-5 to TRBJ2-7; confidence is insufficient to name the D gene. The CDR3 in this case is CASSSSPGYEQYV. The DNA reads TGTGCCAGCAGCTCCTCTCCCGGGTACGAGCAGTACGTC.